The 11 T cell receptor beta chains below all came from one sample that was sequenced in a study of long-term antiretroviral therapy in people with HIV. Researchers report immunoSEQ v3.0 was run at survey level. TCRdb keeps only in-frame clones here, not all; method: immunoSEQ multiplex PCR. The sample holds 20,000 to 25,000 clones, 85% seen once. The specimen was unsorted PBMCs, collected 1.6 years after starting antiretroviral therapy. These receptors were obtained from a man aged 35 to 55 with HIV.

V and J are TRBV9 and TRBJ2-1; no clear D gene. This CDR3 contains 15 residues. Germline loops: CDR1 SGDLS, CDR2 YYNGEE. Trimming shortened V by 4 bases and J by 7 bases, and 18 bases separated the two germline ends. The CDR3 sequence: CASSTSTRLSNEQFF. In nucleotides, the CDR3 is TGTGCCAGCAGCACCTCAACCCGCCTCTCAAATGAGCAGTTCTTC.

Concerning this clone itself: One end of the junction fails to match germline, which may point to a read error. The chain has TRBV10-3 and TRBJ1-2; D unclear. Germline CDR1 is ENHRY and CDR2 is SYGVKD. This CDR3 is 14 amino acids long. CDR3 bases: TGTGCCAGCAGTGAGTCCCATGACGGCTATGGCTACACCTTC. It specifies CASSESHDGYGYTF.

In its sample, this clone was seen once. The rearrangement uses TRBV29-1 and TRBJ1-2; perhaps TRBD1 as D (6 bases). Trimming stripped 4 bases from V and 4 bases from J, with 19 bases between. This CDR3 has 15 amino acids. Germline CDR1 is SQVTM and CDR2 is ANQGSEA. The CDR3 bases are TGCAGCGTTGGGATGGGGGGGGCCGGGGGCTATGGCTACACCTTC. It specifies CSVGMGGAGGYGYTF.

This chain links TRBV19 with TRBJ1-1, with D perhaps TRBD1 (6 bases). The germline V gene has CDR1 LNHDA and CDR2 SQIVND (reference sequence). The V end was cut by 4 bases, the J end by 0 bases, with 9 bases between. The CDR3 is made up of 14 amino acids. CDR3 bases: TGTGCCAGTAGTAAGGGACACTTGAACACTGAAGCTTTCTTT. Translation gives CASSKGHLNTEAFF.

This sequence joins TRBV7-3 and TRBJ1-3; unclear D gene. Germline-derived CDR1 and CDR2 are SGHTA and FQGTGA. This CDR3 contains 17 residues. V dropped 3 bases and J dropped 0 bases, with 15 bases sitting between them. The CDR3 sequence is CASSLSTSSLSGNTIYF. Written as DNA, the CDR3 is TGTGCCAGCAGCTTGTCCACCTCAAGTCTCTCTGGAAACACCATATATTTT.

This clone came up a few times. The chain is built from TRBV19 and TRBJ1-2, with 11 bases identical to TRBD1. This CDR3 region has 17 residues. From germline, CDR1 is LNHDA and CDR2 SQIVND (reference sequence). J gave up 6 bases and V 2 bases, and 11 bases lay outside the gene matches. CDR3 loop: CASSIWVRDRGKDGYTF. The CDR3 coding sequence is TGTGCCAGTAGTATATGGGTCCGGGACAGGGGGAAGGATGGCTACACCTTC.

The rearrangement joins TRBV4-1 to TRBJ2-5; D gene ambiguous. The V gene lost 3 bases and the J gene lost 5 bases, with 19 bases spanning the gap. The CDR3 is 16 amino acids. The V gene's germline CDR1 is MGHRA and CDR2 YSYEKL. CDR3 DNA sequence: TGCGCCAGCAGCCAGCGACTCTCTTATCTGGGGGAGACCCAGTACTTC. It translates to CASSQRLSYLGETQYF.

This rearrangement joins TRBV18 to TRBJ2-2; D is undetermined. In germline, CDR1 is KGHSH, CDR2 LQKENI. The CDR3 extends over 17 amino acids. Between the trimmed V and J ends, which lost 7 bases and 0 bases, there was a span of 18 bases. Here the CDR3 DNA reads TGTGCCAGCTTCAAAAGAGTTTCCCAACCGAACACCGGGGAGCTGTTTTTT. Its translation is CASFKRVSQPNTGELFF.

This clone came up a few times. V gene TRBV7-9 combines with J gene TRBJ2-7; TRBD1 is a possible D gene (7 bases). This CDR3 contains 16 residues. Trimming pared 0 bases from V and 6 bases from J, leaving 18 bases between. The V gene's germline CDR1 is SEHNR and CDR2 FQNEAQ (reference sequence). CDR3 in amino acids: CASSLAQTGLSGEQYF. For the CDR3, the DNA is TGTGCCAGCAGCTTAGCTCAGACAGGGCTTAGCGGCGAGCAGTACTTC.

J is TRBJ2-7 and V is TRBV5-6, with 7 bases aligning to TRBD2. After removal of 4 bases from V and 2 bases from J, the junction contained 3 bases not matched to a gene. This CDR3 spans 13 amino acids. CDR1 and CDR2 from the germline V gene are SGHDT and YYEEEE. The CDR3 region has the DNA TGTGCCAGCAGCCCTAGCGGAACCTACGAGCAGTACTTC. This codes for CASSPSGTYEQYF.

This clone was seen once. The CDR3 reads CASSLPGTGNGYTF. As DNA, the CDR3 is TGCGCCAGCAGCTTGCCCGGGACAGGGAATGGCTACACCTTC. The J gene is TRBJ1-2, the V gene TRBV5-1, with 9 bases lining up with TRBD1. Germline lookup yields CDR1 SGHRS and CDR2 YFSETQ. Trimming removed 1 base from V and 6 bases from J; junction bases left unmatched: 4. This CDR3 contains 14 residues.